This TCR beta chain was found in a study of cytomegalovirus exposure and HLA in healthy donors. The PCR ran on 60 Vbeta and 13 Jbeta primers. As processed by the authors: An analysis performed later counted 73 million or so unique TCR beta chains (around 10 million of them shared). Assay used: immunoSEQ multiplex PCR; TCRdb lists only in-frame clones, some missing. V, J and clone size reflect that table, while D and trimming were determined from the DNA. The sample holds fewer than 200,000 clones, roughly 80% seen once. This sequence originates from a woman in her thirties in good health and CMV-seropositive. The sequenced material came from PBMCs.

The CDR3 nucleotides are TGCGCCAGCAGCCAAGACGTCCTGCTAGCCGGTGGAAACACCATATATTTT. It specifies CASSQDVLLAGGNTIYF. The chain has TRBV4-1 and TRBJ1-3; D is unclear. Germline assignment: CDR1 MGHRA and CDR2 YSYEKL. V lost 0 bases and J 3 bases, leaving 15 bases between the germline ends. The CDR3 sequence is 17 residues long.